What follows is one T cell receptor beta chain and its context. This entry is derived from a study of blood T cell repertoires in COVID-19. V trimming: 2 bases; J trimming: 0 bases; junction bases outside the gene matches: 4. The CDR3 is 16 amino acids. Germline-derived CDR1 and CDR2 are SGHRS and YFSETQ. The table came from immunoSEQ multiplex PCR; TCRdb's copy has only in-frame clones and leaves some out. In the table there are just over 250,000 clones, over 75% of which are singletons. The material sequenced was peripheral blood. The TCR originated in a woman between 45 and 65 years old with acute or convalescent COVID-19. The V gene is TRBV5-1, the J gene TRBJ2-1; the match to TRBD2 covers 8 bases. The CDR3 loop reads CASSFSGTNSYNEQFF. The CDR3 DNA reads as TGCGCCAGCAGCTTTAGCGGGACTAACTCCTACAATGAGCAGTTCTTC.